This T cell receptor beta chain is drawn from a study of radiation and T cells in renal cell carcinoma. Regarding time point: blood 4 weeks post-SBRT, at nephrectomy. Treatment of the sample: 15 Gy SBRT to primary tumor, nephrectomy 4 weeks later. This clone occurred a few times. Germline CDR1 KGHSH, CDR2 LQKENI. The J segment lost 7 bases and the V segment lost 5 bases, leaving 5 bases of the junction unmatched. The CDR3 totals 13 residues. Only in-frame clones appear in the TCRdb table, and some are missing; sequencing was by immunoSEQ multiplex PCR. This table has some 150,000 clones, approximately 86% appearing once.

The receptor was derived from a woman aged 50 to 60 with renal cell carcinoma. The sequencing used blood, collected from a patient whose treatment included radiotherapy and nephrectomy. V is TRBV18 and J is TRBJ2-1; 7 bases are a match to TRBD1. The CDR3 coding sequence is TGTGCCAGCTCAAAAACAGGGGAGAATGAGCAGTTCTTC. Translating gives CASSKTGENEQFF.